This entry features one TCR beta chain sequence. The data belong to a study of blood T cell repertoires in COVID-19. Study-wide context: The study drew acute and convalescent COVID-19 samples from the United States, Italy and Spain. T cells, B-cell-depleted T cells, or PBMCs supplied cDNA or gDNA.

The CDR3 is made up of 17 amino acids. J lost 7 bases, V lost 0 bases, and 9 bases had no gene match. The germline gives CDR1 MGHDK, CDR2 SYGVNS. Original analysis: How many nucleated cells were present was estimated from reference gene primer amplification. The protocol was immunoSEQ multiplex PCR, while the TCRdb copy is restricted to in-frame clones and leaves out a portion. The D gene and trimming were derived from the DNA, and the V and J assignments and clone size from that table. The table lists 190,000 or so clones, 89% of them singletons. The J gene is TRBJ1-6, the V gene TRBV25-1; 7 bases align to TRBD1. The specimen sequenced was PBMCs or T cells enriched from blood (not recorded which). This TCR derives from a woman between 18 and 30 years old who had recovered from COVID-19. CDR3 region: CASSEYSTGGQNSPLHF. In DNA form, the CDR3 reads TGTGCCAGCAGTGAATATTCAACTGGGGGACAGAATTCACCCCTCCACTTT.